The clone carrying this TCR beta chain came up many times. What it recognizes is unknown. Additional DNA sequences in this sample encode the identical CDR3. The entry originates in a study of shared clonotypes between healthy human individuals. In the study overall: Those who served as donors were two women and a few men between the ages of 18 and 49. The study used three CD4 naive, three CD4 memory, two CD8 naive and one CD8 memory plate per donor.

Generated by immunoSEQ multiplex PCR, the TCRdb table keeps only in-frame clones and is missing some. The sample holds approximately 2,300,000 clones, around 93% seen once. Study-level results: Generation probabilities of non-shared clonotypes were lower (relative to those shared by all four donors). Generally, estimated richness proved larger in naive subsets than it did in memory subsets.

This CDR3 has 15 residues. J gave up 2 bases and V 2 bases, and 0 bases lay outside the gene matches. Per germline, CDR1 MNHNS and CDR2 SASEGT. Sequenced input: naive CD4+ T cells from PBMCs. Subset indicated: CD45RA+ positively selected. This receptor was identified in a man aged 18 to 30 in good health. Some clones in this sample may be carry-over from other donors' samples. J is TRBJ2-5 and V is TRBV6-1; 12 nucleotides line up with TRBD2. The CDR3 coding sequence is TGTGCCAGCAGTGAACTAGCGGGAGGGCAAGAGACCCAGTACTTC. This gives the protein CASSELAGGQETQYF.